The present T cell receptor (beta chain) was sequenced within a study of blood T cell repertoires in COVID-19. The overall study: Samples representing acute and convalescent COVID-19 were sourced from the United States, Italy and Spain. T cells, B-cell-depleted T cells, or PBMCs supplied cDNA or gDNA.

Original processing notes: Researchers report that nucleated cell counts were estimated from reference gene primer amplification. Libraries were prepared by immunoSEQ multiplex PCR; TCRdb keeps only in-frame clonotypes and omits some of them. The D gene and trimming were derived from the DNA, and the V and J assignments and clone size from that table. Of 350,000 or so clones in the sample, 83% were seen once. CDR1 SEHNR and CDR2 FQNEAQ come from the germline V gene (reference sequence). J lost 1 base, V lost 4 bases, and 1 base had no gene match. The CDR3 covers 13 residues. This clonotype was obtained from a man aged 25 to 45 with active or convalescent COVID-19. The rearrangement links TRBV7-9 to TRBJ2-7; 7 bases align to TRBD1. Input material: peripheral blood. CDR3 loop: CASSSGQSYEQYF. The CDR3 DNA reads as TGTGCCAGCAGCTCGGGACAGTCCTACGAGCAGTACTTC.